One TCR beta chain is described in this entry. Its antigen remains unknown. The sample originates from a study of shared clonotypes between healthy human individuals. Regarding the study as a whole: Clonotype sharing across several donors was observed for 5% to 6.5% of naive CD4 clonotypes. Investigators collected only blood, and repertoires in tissues likely differ. Few donors limited the genetic and exposure-history diversity represented.

Trimming cost V 0 bases and J 6 bases, with 17 bases left between them. The CDR3 runs to 15 residues. The V gene's germline CDR1 is SQVTM and CDR2 ANQGSEA. Every subset had its genomic DNA shared out evenly among several immunoSEQ plates. The assay was immunoSEQ multiplex PCR, and TCRdb's table has in-frame clones only and misses some. The sample records approximately 2.4 million clones, approximately 96% being singletons. The rearrangement links TRBV29-1 to TRBJ1-2, with D possibly being TRBD1 (6 bases). The clonotype comes from a man younger than 35 in good health. Sequencing was carried out using naive CD4+ T cells sorted from blood. Subset in this sample: CD45RA+ positively selected. CDR3 sequence reads: CSVEDPVTGWNGYTF. The CDR3 DNA sequence: TGCAGCGTTGAAGATCCCGTCACAGGGTGGAATGGCTACACCTTC.